This TCR beta chain was recovered during a study of cytomegalovirus exposure and HLA in healthy donors. Trimming cost V 1 base and J 7 bases; bases outside gene matches: 9. The CDR3 contains 16 residues. Germline CDR1 reads MDHEN; CDR2 reads SYDVKM. PCR amplification relied on 60 Vbeta primers (plus 13 Jbeta primers). This table comes from immunoSEQ multiplex PCR, and its TCRdb copy is limited to in-frame clones, with some not included. The repertoire holds 140,000 to 150,000 clones, with about 80% as singletons. The chain combines TRBV28 with TRBJ2-1, with 8 positions matching TRBD1. The sequenced material came from PBMCs. The source is a female donor in good health and CMV-seronegative. The chain's CDR3 is CASSLSRGRPTNEQFF. The CDR3 nucleotides read TGTGCCAGCAGTTTATCCAGGGGGCGGCCTACAAATGAGCAGTTCTTC.